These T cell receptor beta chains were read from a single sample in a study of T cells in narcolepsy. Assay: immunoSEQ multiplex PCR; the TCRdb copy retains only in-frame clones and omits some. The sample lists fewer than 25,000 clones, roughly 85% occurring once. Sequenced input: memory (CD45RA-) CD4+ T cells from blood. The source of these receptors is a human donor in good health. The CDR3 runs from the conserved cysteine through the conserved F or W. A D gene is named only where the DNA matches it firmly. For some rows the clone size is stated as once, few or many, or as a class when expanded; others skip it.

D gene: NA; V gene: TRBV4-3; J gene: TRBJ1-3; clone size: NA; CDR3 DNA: TGCGCCAGCAGCCAAGCCGGGCAGCGTGGAAACACCATATATTTT; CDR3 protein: CASSQAGQRGNTIYF
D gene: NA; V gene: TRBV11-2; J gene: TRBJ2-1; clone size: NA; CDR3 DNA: TGTGCCAGCAGCTTAGGTAGGGGGGGGCATAATGAGCAGTTCTTC; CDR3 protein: CASSLGRGGHNEQFF
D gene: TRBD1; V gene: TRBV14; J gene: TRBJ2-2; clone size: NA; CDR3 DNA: TGTGCCAGCAGCTATAGACAGGGCCTGAACACCGGGGAGCTGTTTTTT; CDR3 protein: CASSYRQGLNTGELFF
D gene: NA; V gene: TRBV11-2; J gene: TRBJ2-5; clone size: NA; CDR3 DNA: TGTGCCAGCAGCCTAAGATGGGGGAAACGGCAAGAGACCCAGTACTTC; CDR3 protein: CASSLRWGKRQETQYF
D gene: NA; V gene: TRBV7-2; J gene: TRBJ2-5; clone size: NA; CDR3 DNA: TGTGCCAGCAGCTTGCAAGAGACCCAGTACTTC; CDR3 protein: CASSLQETQYF
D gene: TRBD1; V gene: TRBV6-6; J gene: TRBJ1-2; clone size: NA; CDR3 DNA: TGTGCCAGCAGTTACTCTAGGGGGCAGGGAGGCTACACCTTC; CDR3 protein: CASSYSRGQGGYTF
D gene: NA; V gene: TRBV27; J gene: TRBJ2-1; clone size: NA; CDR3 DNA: TGTGCCAGCAGTTTAATCAGGGTATTATACAAGAGCTCCTACAATGAGCAGTTCTTC; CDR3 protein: CASSLIRVLYKSSYNEQFF
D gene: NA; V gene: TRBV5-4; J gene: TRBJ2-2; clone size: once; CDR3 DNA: TGTGCCAGCAGCTTGGGGGCCGGTGGGGCCGGGGAGCTGTTTTTT; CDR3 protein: CASSLGAGGAGELFF
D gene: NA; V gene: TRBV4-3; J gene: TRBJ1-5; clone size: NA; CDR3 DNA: TGCGCCAGCAGCCAGGATAGCAATCAGCCCCAGCATTTT; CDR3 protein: CASSQDSNQPQHF
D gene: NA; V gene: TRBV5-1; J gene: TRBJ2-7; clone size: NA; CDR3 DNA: TGCGCCAGCAGCTTGGTGGTCAGAAATCCCTACGAGCAGTACTTC; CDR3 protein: CASSLVVRNPYEQYF
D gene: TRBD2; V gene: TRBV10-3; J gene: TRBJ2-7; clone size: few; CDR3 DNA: TGTGCCACTACCGGGACTAACGAGCAGTACTTC; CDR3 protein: CATTGTNEQYF
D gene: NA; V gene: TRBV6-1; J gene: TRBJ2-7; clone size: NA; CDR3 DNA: TGTGCCAGCAGTGTTCTTGCTCAGTCCTACGAGCAGTACTTC; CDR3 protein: CASSVLAQSYEQYF
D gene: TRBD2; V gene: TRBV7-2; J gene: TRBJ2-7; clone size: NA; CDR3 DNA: TGTGCCAGCAGCACTCAGCGGGGATCCTACGAGCAGTACTTC; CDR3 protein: CASSTQRGSYEQYF
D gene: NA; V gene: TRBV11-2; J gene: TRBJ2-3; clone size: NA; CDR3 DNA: TGTGCCAGCAGCTCCGACAGTGCCGCAAATACGCAGTATTTT; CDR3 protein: CASSSDSAANTQYF
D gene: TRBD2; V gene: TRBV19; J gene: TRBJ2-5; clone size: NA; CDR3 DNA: TGTGCCAGTAAGCTAGCGGGAGTAGAGACCCAGTACTTC; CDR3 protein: CASKLAGVETQYF
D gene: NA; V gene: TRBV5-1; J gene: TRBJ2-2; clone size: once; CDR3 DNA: TGCGCCAGCAGCTTGGAACAAACCGGGGAGCTGTTTTTT; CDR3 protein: CASSLEQTGELFF
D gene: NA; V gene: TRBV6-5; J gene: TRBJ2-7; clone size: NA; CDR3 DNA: TGTGCCAGCACAGGGGAGGCGTCCTACGAGCAGTACTTC; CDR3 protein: CASTGEASYEQYF
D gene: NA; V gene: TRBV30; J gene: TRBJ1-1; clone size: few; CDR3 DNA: TGTGCCTGGAGTGTCGGGCCTGACCTTGAAGCTTTCTTT; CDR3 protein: CAWSVGPDLEAFF
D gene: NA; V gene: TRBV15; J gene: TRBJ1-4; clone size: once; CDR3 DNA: TGTGCCACCAGCAGAGATTTAGCAGCAAATGAAAAACTGTTTTTT; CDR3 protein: CATSRDLAANEKLFF
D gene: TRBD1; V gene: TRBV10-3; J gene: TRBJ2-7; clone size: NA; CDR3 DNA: TGTGCCATCAGTGGGCCAGGACAGGGGGCCATCAACGAGCAGTACTTC; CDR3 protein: CAISGPGQGAINEQYF
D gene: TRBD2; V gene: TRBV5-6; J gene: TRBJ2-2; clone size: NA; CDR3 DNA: TGTGCCAGCAGTTCGCTCCTAGCGGGAAGTCGGAGGAACACCGGGGAGCTGTTTTTT; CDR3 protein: CASSSLLAGSRRNTGELFF
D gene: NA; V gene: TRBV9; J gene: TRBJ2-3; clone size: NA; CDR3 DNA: TGTGCCAGCGGGAGAGGAACAGATACGCAGTATTTT; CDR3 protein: CASGRGTDTQYF
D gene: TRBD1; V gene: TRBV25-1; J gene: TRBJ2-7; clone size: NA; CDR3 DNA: TGTGCCAGCAGTGAATTGACAGGGATCCCCTACGAGCAGTACTTC; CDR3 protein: CASSELTGIPYEQYF
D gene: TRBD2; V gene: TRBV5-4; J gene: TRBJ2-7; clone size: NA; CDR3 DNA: TGTGCCAGCAGCAAAGGGACTAGCGGGAGTAAGAACGAGCAGTACTTC; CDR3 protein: CASSKGTSGSKNEQYF
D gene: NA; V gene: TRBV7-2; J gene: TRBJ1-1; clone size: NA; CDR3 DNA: TGTGCCAGCAGCTTAGCTGGGGCAGGGGTTAACACTGAAGCTTTCTTT; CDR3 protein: CASSLAGAGVNTEAFF
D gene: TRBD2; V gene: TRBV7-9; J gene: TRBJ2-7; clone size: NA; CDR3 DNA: TGTGCCAGCAGCTTAGCCCTACTAGCGGGAGACGAGCAGTACTTC; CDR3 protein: CASSLALLAGDEQYF
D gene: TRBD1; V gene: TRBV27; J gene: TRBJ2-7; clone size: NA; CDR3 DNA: TGTGCCAGCAGTTTTCCACAGGGGGCCTTTAAAGAATACGAGCAGTACTTC; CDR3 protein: CASSFPQGAFKEYEQYF
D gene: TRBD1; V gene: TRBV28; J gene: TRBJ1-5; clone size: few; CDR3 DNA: TGTGCCAGCAGTTCCCTGGACAGGGTCGGGCAGCCCCAGCATTTT; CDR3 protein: CASSSLDRVGQPQHF
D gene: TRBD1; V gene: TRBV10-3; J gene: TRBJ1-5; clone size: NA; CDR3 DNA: TGTGCCATCAATTGGGACAGGGGGCAAGGCAATCAGCCCCAGCATTTT; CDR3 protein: CAINWDRGQGNQPQHF
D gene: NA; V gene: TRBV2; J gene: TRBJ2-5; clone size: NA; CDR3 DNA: TGTGCCAGCAGTGAAGCTCGGGGCGAGACCCAGTACTTC; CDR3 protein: CASSEARGETQYF
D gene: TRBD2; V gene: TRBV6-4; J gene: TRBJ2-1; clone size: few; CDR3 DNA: TGTGCCAGCAGTGACTCCCTAGCGGGAAAGCAGTTCTTC; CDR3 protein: CASSDSLAGKQFF
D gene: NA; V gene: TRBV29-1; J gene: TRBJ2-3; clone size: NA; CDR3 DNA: TGCAGCGTGGGGGGGGCGAGCACAGATACGCAGTATTTT; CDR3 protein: CSVGGASTDTQYF
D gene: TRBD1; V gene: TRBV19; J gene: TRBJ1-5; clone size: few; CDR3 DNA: TGTGCCAGTAGGATACAGGGGGCACGGCAGCCCCAGCATTTT; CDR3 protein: CASRIQGARQPQHF
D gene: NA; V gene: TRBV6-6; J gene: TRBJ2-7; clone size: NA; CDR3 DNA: TGTGCCAGCAGTGCCCGACTCGAGCAGTACTTC; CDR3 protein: CASSARLEQYF
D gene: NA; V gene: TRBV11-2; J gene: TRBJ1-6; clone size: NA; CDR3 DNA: TGTGCCAGCAGTATGCAAGCTCGGGGTAATTCACCCCTCCACTTT; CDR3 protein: CASSMQARGNSPLHF
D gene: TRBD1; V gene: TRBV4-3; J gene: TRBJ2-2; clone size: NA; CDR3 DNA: TGCGCCAGCAGCCAACATTACAGGGGCGGCGGGGAGCTGTTTTTT; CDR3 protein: CASSQHYRGGGELFF
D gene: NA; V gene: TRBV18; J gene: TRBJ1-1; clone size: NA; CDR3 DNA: TGTGCCAGCTCACCCTCAGTGGGGACTGAAGCTTTCTTT; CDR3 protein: CASSPSVGTEAFF
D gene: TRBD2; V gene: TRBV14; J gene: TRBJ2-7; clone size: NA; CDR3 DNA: TGTGCCAGCAGCCAAGATTATGATGGGACTAGCTCCTACGAGCAGTACTTC; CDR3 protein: CASSQDYDGTSSYEQYF
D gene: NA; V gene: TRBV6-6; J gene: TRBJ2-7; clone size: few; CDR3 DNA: TGTGCCAGCAGTTTGACGGGTGCCTACGAGCAGTACTTC; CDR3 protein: CASSLTGAYEQYF
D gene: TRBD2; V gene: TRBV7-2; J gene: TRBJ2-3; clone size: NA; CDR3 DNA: TGTGCCAGCAGCGACACTAGCGGGAGCGGAACAGATACGCAGTATTTT; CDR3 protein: CASSDTSGSGTDTQYF
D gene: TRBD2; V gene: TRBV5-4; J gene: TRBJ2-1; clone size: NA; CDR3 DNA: TGTGCCAGCAGCTCCCCCGGGACTAGCGCTCACAATGAGCAGTTCTTC; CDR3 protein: CASSSPGTSAHNEQFF
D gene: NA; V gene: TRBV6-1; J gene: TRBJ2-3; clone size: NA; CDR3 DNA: TGTGCCAGCAGCCCGTTCACGGGGACAGATACGCAGTATTTT; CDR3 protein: CASSPFTGTDTQYF
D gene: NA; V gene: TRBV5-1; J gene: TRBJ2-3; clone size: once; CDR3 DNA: TGCGCCAGCAGCTTGGCCGAAGGGGCTGGTACAGATACGCAGTATTTT; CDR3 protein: CASSLAEGAGTDTQYF
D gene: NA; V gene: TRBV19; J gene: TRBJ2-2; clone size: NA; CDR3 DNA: TGTGCCAGTAGTATAGTCGGGCAGGGTTTAACCGGGGAGCTGTTTTTT; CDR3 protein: CASSIVGQGLTGELFF
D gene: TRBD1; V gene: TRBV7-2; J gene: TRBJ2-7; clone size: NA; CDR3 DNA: TGTGCCAGCAGCCTGGACAGGGTTAAGGGGCAGTACTTC; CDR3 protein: CASSLDRVKGQYF
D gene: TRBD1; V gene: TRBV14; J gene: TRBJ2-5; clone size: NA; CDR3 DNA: TGTGCCAGCAGCCAACTAATTTACAGGGGGCGAGAGACCCAGTACTTC; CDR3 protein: CASSQLIYRGRETQYF
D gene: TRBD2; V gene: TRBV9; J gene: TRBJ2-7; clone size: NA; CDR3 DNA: TGTGCCAGCAGTCACGGACTAGCGGAGGACGAGCAGTACTTC; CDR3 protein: CASSHGLAEDEQYF
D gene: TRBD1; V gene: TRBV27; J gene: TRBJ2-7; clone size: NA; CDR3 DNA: TGTGCCAGCGGGGGACAGGCGAACTACGAGCAGTACTTC; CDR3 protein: CASGGQANYEQYF
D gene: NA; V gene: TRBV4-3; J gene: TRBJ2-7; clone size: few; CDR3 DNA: TGCGCCAGCAGCCAAGAGGCCAGGGGAGGGTACGAGCAGTACTTC; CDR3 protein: CASSQEARGGYEQYF
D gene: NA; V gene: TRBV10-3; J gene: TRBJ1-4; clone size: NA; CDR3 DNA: TGTGCCATCCGTCCGAGGGATAATGAAAAACTGTTTTTT; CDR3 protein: CAIRPRDNEKLFF
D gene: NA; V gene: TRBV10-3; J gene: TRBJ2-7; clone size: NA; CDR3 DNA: TGTGCCATCAGTGAGTCAAGAGGTAGCCCCTACGAGCAGTACTTC; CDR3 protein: CAISESRGSPYEQYF
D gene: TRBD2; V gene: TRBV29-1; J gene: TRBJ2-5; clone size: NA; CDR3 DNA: TGCAGCGTTGGCTCGGCGGGAGGGTCCTGGGCCCAGTACTTC; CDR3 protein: CSVGSAGGSWAQYF
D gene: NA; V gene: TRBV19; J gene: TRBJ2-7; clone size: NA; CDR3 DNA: TGTGCCAGTAGTATAGGGTACTACGAGCAGTACTTC; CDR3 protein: CASSIGYYEQYF
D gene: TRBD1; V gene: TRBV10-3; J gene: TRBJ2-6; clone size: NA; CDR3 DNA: TGTGCCACCACTAGAGCCGGGACAGCTTCATCTGGGGCCAACGTCCTGACTTTC; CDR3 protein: CATTRAGTASSGANVLTF
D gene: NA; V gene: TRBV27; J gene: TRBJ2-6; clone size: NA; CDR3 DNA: TGTGCCAGCACCAATACTGGGGCCAACGTCCCGACTTTC; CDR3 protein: CASTNTGANVPTF
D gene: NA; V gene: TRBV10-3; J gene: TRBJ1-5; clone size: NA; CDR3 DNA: TGTGCCAGCAGTCGACGGGCGGATAATCAGCCCCAGCATTTT; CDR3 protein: CASSRRADNQPQHF